This paragraph reports one T cell receptor (beta chain). There is no known antigen for this receptor. There are no base qualities to consult, and no much larger clone falls within one base. This sample was taken from a study of T cell repertoires in cytomegalovirus infection (dated by TCRdb to the late 2010s). Describing the broader study: Peptide stimulations targeted recently identified HLA-C-restricted CMV epitopes, whose presentation resists viral immunomodulation, together with well-studied HLA-B-restricted epitopes. The HLA type of each donor mattered for the analysis, because public TCR beta signatures pointed to carriage of CMV infection along with the matching HLA type.

TCRdb shows the sequencer as Illumina HiSeq 1500. The raw public reads went through TCRdb reprocessing: fastp at Q25, MiXCR clone calling, in-frame beta chains kept. Every entry covers one CDR3 protein and lists the most common genes and DNA from its rows. Across this sample there are about 330,000 distinct CDR3 sequences, with around a third seen only once. In total, the top ten clones hold around an eighth of the sample. Broad study findings and their caveats: Cumulative frequency of public TCR beta family members discriminated carriers of CMV infection plus the relevant HLA type in this cohort and an independent approximately 350-donor cohort. In the ex vivo response, HLA-C-restricted CMV-specific TCR beta clonotypes were dominant, and in two of eight donors the single most frequent clonotype came from this HLA-C-restricted group.

The germline V gene gives CDR1 as MDHEN and CDR2 as SYDVKM. From the cysteine up to the phenylalanine, the CDR3 has a length of 14 residues. The CDR3 DNA has 42 bases and is translated from base 1. The trim is 5 bases for V and 2 bases for J, with a gap of 11 bases between the germline ends. The treatment or condition label, read with the paper, signifies: in vitro stimulation with specific CMV peptide epitopes to enrich CMV-specific T cells. In this chain, TRBV28 is recombined with TRBJ2-3, with the D gene call left open. This receptor was identified in a human donor in good health (CMV status not recorded). Some clones in this sample may be carry-over from other donors' samples. Sequenced material: cultured PBMCs, taken from culture after CMV antigen stimulation. CDR3 sequence: CASSRQPYTDTQYF. DNA sequence: TGTGCCAGCAGTAGGCAGCCCTACACAGATACGCAGTATTTT.